This T cell receptor (beta chain) stems from a study of vaccination and CD4 T cells after COVID-19. General study results and limits: It was found that, in convalescent patients, 304 of 307 vaccine-specific clones were spike mono-reactive.

From germline, CDR1 is MNHNS and CDR2 SASEGT. After removal of 2 bases from V and 2 bases from J, the junction contained 7 bases not matched to a gene. This CDR3 has 17 residues. The Oncomine TCR Beta short-read assay sequenced DNA from cultured CD4+ T cells. A single record per CDR3 protein comes from TCRdb applying MiXCR to the PCR reads. The table has fewer than 20,000 distinct CDR3 sequences, around 80% seen once. Turning to this clonotype: Antigen unknown.

As for treatment: 10-day PBMC culture with coronavirus spike peptide pools or control peptides (ViraFEST assay). V is TRBV6-1 and J is TRBJ2-3, with TRBD2 identical over 10 bases. This TCR was recovered from a human donor who received a COVID-19 vaccine. Here the sequenced sample was CD4+ T cells from blood, cultured in vitro, taken after SARS-CoV-2 vaccination. This CDR3 reads CASSEWLAGELTDTQYF. The CDR3 region has the DNA TGTGCCAGCAGTGAATGGCTAGCGGGGGAACTCACAGATACGCAGTATTTT.